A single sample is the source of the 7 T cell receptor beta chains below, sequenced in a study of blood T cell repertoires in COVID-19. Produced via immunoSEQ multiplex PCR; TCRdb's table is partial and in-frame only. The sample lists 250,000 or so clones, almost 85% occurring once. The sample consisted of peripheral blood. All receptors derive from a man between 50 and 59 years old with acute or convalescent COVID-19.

The CDR3 sequence is CASTSDGRGYNEQFF. The CDR3 DNA reads TGTGCCAGCACCTCAGATGGCCGCGGATACAATGAGCAGTTCTTC. The V and J genes are TRBV3-1 (or the pseudogene TRBV3-2) and TRBJ2-1; D not certain. Germline V gene sequence: CDR1 LGHDT, CDR2 YNNKEL (reference sequence). The CDR3 totals 15 residues. V lost 7 bases and J 4 bases, leaving 17 bases between the germline ends.

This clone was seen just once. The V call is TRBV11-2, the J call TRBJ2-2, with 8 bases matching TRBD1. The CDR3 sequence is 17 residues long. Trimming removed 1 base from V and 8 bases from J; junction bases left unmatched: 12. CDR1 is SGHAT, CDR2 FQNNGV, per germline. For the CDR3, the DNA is TGTGCCAGCAGCTTAGCAGGGGGCGGCATAGGACGAGGGGAGCTGTTTTTT. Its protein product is CASSLAGGGIGRGELFF.

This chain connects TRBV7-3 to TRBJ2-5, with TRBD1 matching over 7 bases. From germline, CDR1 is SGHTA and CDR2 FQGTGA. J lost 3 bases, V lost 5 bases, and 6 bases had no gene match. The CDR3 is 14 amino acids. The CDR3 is CASSATGTEETQYF. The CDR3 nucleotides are TGTGCCAGCAGCGCGACCGGGACAGAAGAGACCCAGTACTTC.

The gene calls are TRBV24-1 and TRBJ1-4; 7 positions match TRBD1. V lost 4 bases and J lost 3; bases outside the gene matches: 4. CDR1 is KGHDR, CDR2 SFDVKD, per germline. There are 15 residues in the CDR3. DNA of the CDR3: TGTGCCACCAGTGACTCCGGGACAGCTAATGAAAAACTGTTTTTT. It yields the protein CATSDSGTANEKLFF.

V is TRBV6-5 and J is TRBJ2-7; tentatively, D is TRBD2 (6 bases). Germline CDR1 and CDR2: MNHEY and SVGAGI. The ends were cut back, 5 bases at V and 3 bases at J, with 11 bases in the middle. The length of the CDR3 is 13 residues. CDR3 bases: TGTGCCAGCAGTCACACTAGCAGCTACGAGCAGTACTTC. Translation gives CASSHTSSYEQYF.

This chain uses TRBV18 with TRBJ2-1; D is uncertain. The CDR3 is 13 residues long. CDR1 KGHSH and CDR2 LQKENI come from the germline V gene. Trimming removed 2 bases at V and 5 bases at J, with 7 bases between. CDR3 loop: CASSPVSDNEQFF. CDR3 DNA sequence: TGTGCCAGCTCACCAGTTTCAGACAATGAGCAGTTCTTC.

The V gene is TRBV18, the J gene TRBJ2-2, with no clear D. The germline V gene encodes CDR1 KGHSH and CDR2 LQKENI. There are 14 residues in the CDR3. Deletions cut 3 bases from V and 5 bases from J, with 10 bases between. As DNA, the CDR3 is TGTGCCAGCTCACCTAACACGGGTACCGGGGAGCTGTTTTTT. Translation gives CASSPNTGTGELFF.